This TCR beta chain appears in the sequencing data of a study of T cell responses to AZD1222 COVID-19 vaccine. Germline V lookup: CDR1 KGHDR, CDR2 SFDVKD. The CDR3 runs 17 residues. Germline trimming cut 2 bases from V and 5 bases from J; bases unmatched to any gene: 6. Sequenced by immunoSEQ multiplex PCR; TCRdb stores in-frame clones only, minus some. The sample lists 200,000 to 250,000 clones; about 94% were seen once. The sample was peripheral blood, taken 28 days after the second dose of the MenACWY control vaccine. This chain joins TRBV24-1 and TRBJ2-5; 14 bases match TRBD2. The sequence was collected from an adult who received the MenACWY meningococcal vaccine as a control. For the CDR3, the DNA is TGTGCCACCAGTGATTGGGAGACTAGCGGGGGGGATGAGACCCAGTACTTC. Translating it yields CATSDWETSGGDETQYF.